This entry concerns a single T cell receptor (beta chain). It lacks a known antigen. There are no base qualities to consult, and no much larger clone falls within one base. In the prospective study, participants were about 18 to 90 years old, resided in about two dozen geographic areas of the United States, and were enrolled through a virtual design. To assign participants to cohorts, the prospective study relied on clinical history that participants themselves reported in a screening survey and a study questionnaire. Exposed participants had been in contact with someone with a PCR-confirmed or clinician-diagnosed COVID-19 case within 2 weeks of study entry. In the prospective study, mobile phlebotomists collected whole blood, serum and a nasopharyngeal or oropharyngeal swab from each participant. Prospective study participants could optionally give additional blood draws and questionnaires over an approximately two-month period. Before DNA extraction, blood samples from the prospective study were shipped at room temperature or frozen.

This record belongs to a study of blood T cell repertoires in COVID-19 (dated by TCRdb to the early 2020s). In the study overall: Collaborator samples came from the United States, Italy and Spain and covered acute and convalescent phases of COVID-19. The material from the prospective study consisted of cDNA or gDNA derived from T cells, B-cell-depleted T cells, or PBMCs. Subjects who had been exposed to COVID-19, were actively infected with it, or had recovered from it provided the deeply sampled blood TCRbeta repertoires that made up the dataset. The repertoires were made available in a free public database intended to serve as a resource for research on the immune response to SARS-CoV-2. Samples came from the ongoing ImmuneRACE study (first 160 participants) plus 1,254 subjects from 6 global collaborators. Nearly every sample came with metadata listing a de-identified subject ID, COVID-19 status, age in years and sex. Where available, HLA class I and class II types were obtained from metadata supplied by the sample provider rather than from assay-based typing.

The immunoSEQ Assay, a bias-controlled multiplex PCR, was used to amplify TCRbeta CDR3 regions from genomic DNA. The source study handled its data this way. Within the assay, amplification of reference gene primers was used to estimate how many nucleated cells each sample contained. To quantify the absolute abundance of each unique TCRbeta CDR3 rearrangement, sequence reads were collapsed and filtered. For each sample, productive Simpson clonality was calculated as the square root of Simpson's diversity index over productive rearrangements. TCRdb holds this immuneACCESS table with in-frame rearrangements only. Some clones are missing; in checked studies, unresolved V genes explain under half, and the rest has no known cause. V, J and clone size derive from that table, while D and trimming were established from the DNA sequence. The sample table records 220,000 or so clones; roughly 90% of these occur just once. Clones ranked in the top ten supply approximately 16% of the sample.

What the research found in general, with its limitations: Clinical and demographic metadata were provided uncurated, with the amount varying by source and participant.

V loses 5 bases, J loses 4 bases, and the germline ends lie 15 bases apart. CDR1 and CDR2, per the germline V gene, are SGHTA and FQGNSA. The CDR3 measures 14 amino acids from cysteine to phenylalanine. Only the CDR3 DNA is retained, 42 bases long and in frame from the first base. The clonotype comes from a man aged 25 to 45 who had been exposed to COVID-19. The V gene is TRBV7-2 and the J gene is TRBJ2-7; TRBD1 is a weak D gene call, 6 bases matching. The sample taken for sequencing was PBMCs or T cells enriched from blood (not recorded which). The CDR3 sequence is CASSLTGQNYEQYF. The sequenced DNA: TGTGCCAGCAGCCTAACCGGACAGAATTACGAGCAGTACTTC.